The rows below give T cell receptor beta chains drawn from one sample of a study of blood T cell repertoires in COVID-19. This table comes from immunoSEQ multiplex PCR, and its TCRdb copy is limited to in-frame clones, with some not included. The sample carries a few hundred thousand clones, 84% recorded once. Sequenced material: PBMCs or T cells enriched from blood (not recorded which). These receptors came from a woman between 35 and 50 years old who had recovered from COVID-19. CDR3s include the opening cysteine and the closing phenylalanine or tryptophan. D genes are given only for firm matches. Size tells how often a clone was seen (once, few, many) or the class of an expanded clone, and some rows leave it out.

cdr3_aa: CASSQDYGTGVNEQFF
cdr3_nt: TGCGCCAGCAGCCAAGATTACGGGACAGGGGTTAATGAGCAGTTCTTC
clone_size: few
d_call: TRBD1
j_call: TRBJ2-1
v_call: TRBV4-3

cdr3_aa: CASSLGVGLLLDEKLFF
cdr3_nt: TGTGCCAGCAGCTTAGGTGTCGGTCTGTTGTTAGATGAAAAACTGTTTTTT
clone_size: -
d_call: -
j_call: TRBJ1-4
v_call: TRBV7-9

cdr3_aa: CASSLRIEVVETQYF
cdr3_nt: TGTGCCAGCAGTTTAAGGATCGAGGTCGTAGAGACCCAGTACTTC
clone_size: -
d_call: -
j_call: TRBJ2-5
v_call: TRBV28

cdr3_aa: CASSRTGDYGYTF
cdr3_nt: TGTGCCAGCAGTCGGACAGGGGACTATGGCTACACCTTC
clone_size: -
d_call: TRBD1
j_call: TRBJ1-2
v_call: TRBV25-1

cdr3_aa: CASSPGTANTEAFF
cdr3_nt: TGTGCCAGCAGCCCAGGGACAGCCAACACTGAAGCTTTCTTT
clone_size: -
d_call: TRBD1
j_call: TRBJ1-1
v_call: TRBV11-3

cdr3_aa: CASSVSSATNEKLFF
cdr3_nt: TGTGCCAGCAGCGTAAGTTCAGCAACTAATGAAAAACTGTTTTTT
clone_size: few
d_call: -
j_call: TRBJ1-4
v_call: TRBV9

cdr3_aa: CASSLAGRSYNEQFF
cdr3_nt: TGTGCCAGCAGCTTAGCGGGAAGATCCTACAATGAGCAGTTCTTC
clone_size: -
d_call: -
j_call: TRBJ2-1
v_call: TRBV7-3

cdr3_aa: CASKRTMNTDTQYF
cdr3_nt: TGTGCCAGCAAAAGGACTATGAACACAGATACGCAGTATTTT
clone_size: -
d_call: -
j_call: TRBJ2-3
v_call: TRBV2

cdr3_aa: CASRIPTGELFF
cdr3_nt: TGTGCCAGCAGGATACCGACGGGAGAGCTGTTTTTT
clone_size: few
d_call: -
j_call: TRBJ2-2
v_call: TRBV7-9

cdr3_aa: CASSTASASSYNEQFF
cdr3_nt: TGCGCCAGCAGCACTGCTAGCGCAAGCTCCTACAATGAGCAGTTCTTC
clone_size: once
d_call: -
j_call: TRBJ2-1
v_call: TRBV5-1

cdr3_aa: CASTPGRGLGYTF
cdr3_nt: TGTGCCAGCACCCCTGGCAGGGGTCTAGGCTACACCTTC
clone_size: -
d_call: -
j_call: TRBJ1-2
v_call: TRBV28

cdr3_aa: CATSRDNRYTGELFF
cdr3_nt: TGTGCCACCAGCAGAGATAACAGATACACCGGGGAGCTGTTTTTT
clone_size: -
d_call: -
j_call: TRBJ2-2
v_call: TRBV15

cdr3_aa: CASSLNDRVTEAFF
cdr3_nt: TGTGCCAGCAGCTTAAACGACAGGGTCACTGAAGCTTTCTTT
clone_size: -
d_call: TRBD1
j_call: TRBJ1-1
v_call: TRBV5-4

cdr3_aa: CASSQDRLAVNTGELFF
cdr3_nt: TGTGCCAGCAGCCAAGATCGGCTAGCGGTAAACACCGGGGAGCTGTTTTTT
clone_size: -
d_call: TRBD2
j_call: TRBJ2-2
v_call: TRBV3-1/TRBV3-2

cdr3_aa: CAWSYGTATYEQYF
cdr3_nt: TGTGCCTGGAGTTACGGGACAGCCACCTACGAGCAGTACTTC
clone_size: -
d_call: TRBD1
j_call: TRBJ2-7
v_call: TRBV30

cdr3_aa: CASQGRTNEKLFF
cdr3_nt: TGTGCCAGCCAGGGGCGTACTAATGAAAAACTGTTTTTT
clone_size: -
d_call: -
j_call: TRBJ1-4
v_call: TRBV9

cdr3_aa: CASSLDPAGINIQYF
cdr3_nt: TGTGCCAGCAGCTTAGACCCAGCGGGGATAAACATTCAGTACTTC
clone_size: -
d_call: TRBD2
j_call: TRBJ2-4
v_call: TRBV11-2

cdr3_aa: CATQGARPGINEQFF
cdr3_nt: TGTGCCACCCAGGGGGCCAGGCCCGGGATCAATGAGCAGTTCTTC
clone_size: -
d_call: TRBD1
j_call: TRBJ2-1
v_call: TRBV10-3

cdr3_aa: CAWSRERGGTDTQYF
cdr3_nt: TGTGCCTGGAGCCGTGAGCGGGGAGGCACAGATACGCAGTATTTT
clone_size: -
d_call: TRBD2
j_call: TRBJ2-3
v_call: TRBV30

cdr3_aa: CASSQDWGRGYGYTF
cdr3_nt: TGCGCCAGCAGCCAAGATTGGGGCAGGGGGTATGGCTACACCTTC
clone_size: -
d_call: TRBD1
j_call: TRBJ1-2
v_call: TRBV4-3

cdr3_aa: CAWSAKGLATGQFF
cdr3_nt: TGTGCCTGGAGTGCCAAGGGACTAGCGACGGGGCAGTTCTTC
clone_size: -
d_call: TRBD2
j_call: TRBJ2-1
v_call: TRBV30

cdr3_aa: CASSQDRGRTEAFF
cdr3_nt: TGCGCCAGCAGCCAAGATAGGGGTAGAACTGAAGCTTTCTTT
clone_size: -
d_call: -
j_call: TRBJ1-1
v_call: TRBV4-1

cdr3_aa: CASSLARTTTEAFF
cdr3_nt: TGTGCCAGCAGCTTAGCCCGAACTACCACTGAAGCTTTCTTT
clone_size: -
d_call: -
j_call: TRBJ1-1
v_call: TRBV7-2

cdr3_aa: CASSQDMNYGYTF
cdr3_nt: TGCGCCAGCAGCCAAGATATGAACTATGGCTACACCTTC
clone_size: -
d_call: -
j_call: TRBJ1-2
v_call: TRBV4-3

cdr3_aa: CASSLFSSGTQSTDTQYF
cdr3_nt: TGTGCCAGCAGCTTATTTTCTAGCGGGACCCAGTCCACAGATACGCAGTATTTT
clone_size: -
d_call: TRBD2
j_call: TRBJ2-3
v_call: TRBV7-2

cdr3_aa: CASSKLQGGDEKLFF
cdr3_nt: TGTGCCAGCAGCAAATTACAGGGCGGCGATGAAAAACTGTTTTTT
clone_size: -
d_call: -
j_call: TRBJ1-4
v_call: TRBV5-4

cdr3_aa: CASSSIGLAGYTGELFF
cdr3_nt: TGTGCCAGCAGTTCAATAGGACTAGCGGGGTACACCGGGGAGCTGTTTTTT
clone_size: -
d_call: TRBD2
j_call: TRBJ2-2
v_call: TRBV28

cdr3_aa: CSVVNRYQETQYF
cdr3_nt: TGCAGCGTCGTCAACCGGTATCAAGAGACCCAGTACTTC
clone_size: -
d_call: -
j_call: TRBJ2-5
v_call: TRBV29-1

cdr3_aa: CASSPQVGEGYTF
cdr3_nt: TGTGCCAGCAGTCCTCAGGTGGGAGAGGGCTACACCTTC
clone_size: -
d_call: -
j_call: TRBJ1-2
v_call: TRBV2

cdr3_aa: CASSFHWTRPDTQYF
cdr3_nt: TGTGCCAGCAGCTTCCACTGGACTCGCCCTGATACGCAGTATTTT
clone_size: -
d_call: -
j_call: TRBJ2-3
v_call: TRBV7-2

cdr3_aa: CATSGQGFPYNEQFF
cdr3_nt: TGTGCCACCAGTGGACAGGGTTTCCCCTACAATGAGCAGTTCTTC
clone_size: -
d_call: TRBD1
j_call: TRBJ2-1
v_call: TRBV24-1